Below, 2 T cell receptor beta chains from the same sample are listed, as sequenced in a study of response to subunit inactivated influenza vaccine. TCRdb re-analysed the RT-PCR reads in MiXCR, keeping a single row per CDR3 protein. The table has roughly 500,000 distinct CDR3 sequences, 16% seen once. This specimen consisted of CD4+ T cells sorted from PBMCs, obtained less than 30 months after vaccination. Every receptor here comes from a man aged 50 to 69 who received an inactivated influenza vaccine.

This clonotype has ten or more counts. The V call is TRBV5-1, the J call TRBJ2-1; 14 bases map to TRBD2. V was pared by 5 bases and J by 12 bases, with 7 bases of the junction left unmatched. The CDR3 is 14 residues long. The V gene's germline CDR1 is SGHRS and CDR2 YFSETQ. The CDR3 DNA reads as TGCGCCAGCAGTCCGGGACTAGCGGGAGTCGGGCAGTTCTTC. Translated, it gives CASSPGLAGVGQFF.

This rearrangement joins TRBV5-1 to TRBJ2-1, with D uncertain. The V end was cut by 5 bases, the J end by 5 bases, with 8 bases between. The CDR3 contains 12 residues. Germline loops: CDR1 SGHRS, CDR2 YFSETQ. CDR3: CASRYQDNEQFF. CDR3 sequence (DNA): TGCGCCAGCAGGTACCAGGACAATGAGCAGTTCTTC. The entire variable domain, with the rest obtained from reference TRBV5-1 and TRBJ2-1, is as follows: KAGVTQTPRYLIKTRGQQVTLSCSPISGHRSVSWYQQTPGQGLQFLFEYFSETQRNKGNFPGRFSGRQFSNSRSEMNVSTLELGDSALYLCASRYQDNEQFFGPGTRLTVL.